Each of the 31 T cell receptor beta chains below was sequenced from the same sample in a study of long-term antiretroviral therapy in people with HIV. This was the immunoSEQ v3.0 assay at survey level. Profiled with immunoSEQ multiplex PCR; TCRdb holds only in-frame clones, not every one. The table records 20,000 to 30,000 clones, roughly 80% of them present only once. This material consisted of unsorted PBMCs, taken 0.7 years before starting antiretroviral therapy. The source is a man aged 25 to 40 with HIV.

This clone showed up just a few times. The V gene is TRBV5-6, the J gene TRBJ1-2; D uncertain. The CDR3 loop spans 14 amino acids. Germline assignment: CDR1 SGHDT and CDR2 YYEEEE. The V end was cut by 2 bases, the J end by 3 bases, with 11 bases between. The CDR3 here is CASSLDVRDYGYTF. The CDR3 region has the DNA TGTGCCAGCAGCTTAGATGTGAGAGACTATGGCTACACCTTC.

V usage is TRBV10-3 and J usage is TRBJ1-2, with TRBD1 identical over 9 bases. The CDR3 consists of 17 residues. V lost 0 bases to trimming and J lost 3 bases; unmatched junction nucleotides: 8. Per germline, CDR1 ENHRY and CDR2 SYGVKD. The CDR3 spells CAISESAQGALDYGYTF. In DNA, the CDR3 is TGTGCCATCAGTGAGTCGGCACAGGGGGCATTGGACTATGGCTACACCTTC.

J is TRBJ1-1 and V is TRBV5-6; no firm D call. In germline, CDR1 is SGHDT, CDR2 YYEEEE. Trimming took off 4 bases at V and 3 bases at J, with 19 bases between the two ends. This CDR3 region has 16 residues. The CDR3 sequence: CASSSTPRPIDTEAFF. The CDR3 DNA follows: TGTGCCAGCAGCAGTACACCCAGACCAATAGACACTGAAGCTTTCTTT.

This chain connects TRBV28 to TRBJ1-1, with D hard to call. The CDR3 contains 14 residues. The V end lost 3 bases, the J end lost 1 base, and 9 bases lay between the germline ends. The germline V gene has CDR1 MDHEN and CDR2 SYDVKM. The CDR3 sequence is CASSLGSRNTEAFF. The CDR3 DNA is TGTGCCAGCAGTTTGGGCAGCCGGAACACTGAAGCTTTCTTT.

This clone was counted between two and nine times. This rearrangement joins TRBV18 to TRBJ1-2, with D maybe TRBD1 (6 bases). The germline CDR1 and CDR2 sequences are KGHSH and LQKENI. CDR3 length: 15 amino acids. V lost 1 base and J 0 bases, leaving 9 bases between the germline ends. The CDR3 bases are TGTGCCAGCTCACCACTACAGGGAGCTAACTATGGCTACACCTTC. Translation gives CASSPLQGANYGYTF.

The chain has TRBV5-6 and TRBJ1-2; 7 bases match TRBD1. The CDR3 loop spans 15 amino acids. Unmatched junction bases numbered 4, after V lost 1 base and J lost 1 base. From germline, CDR1 is SGHDT and CDR2 YYEEEE. The CDR3 nucleotides read TGTGCCAGCAGCTTGTGGGACAGAGATAACTATGGCTACACCTTC. It specifies CASSLWDRDNYGYTF. Looking up the rest from reference TRBV5-6 and TRBJ1-2 gives the full variable domain: DAGVTQSPTHLIKTRGQQVTLRCSPKSGHDTVSWYQQALGQGPQFIFQYYEEEERQRGNFPDRFSGHQFPNYSSELNVNALLLGDSALYLCASSLWDRDNYGYTFGSGTRLTVV.

This chain uses TRBV2 with TRBJ2-1; 10 nucleotides agree with TRBD2. The germline V gene has CDR1 SNHLY and CDR2 FYNNEI. The CDR3 has 17 residues. After removal of 7 bases from V and 3 bases from J, the junction contained 12 bases not matched to a gene. The CDR3 nucleotides read TGTGCCAGCATTAGGGGACCTAGCGGGGGCATCTACAATGAGCAGTTCTTC. Encoded protein: CASIRGPSGGIYNEQFF.

This chain links TRBV5-1 with TRBJ2-1, with D unresolved. Trimming removed 7 bases from V and 8 bases from J, with 13 bases in between. Per germline, CDR1 SGHRS and CDR2 YFSETQ. The CDR3 is 12 residues long. The CDR3 region is CASSRPGDEQFF. For the CDR3, the DNA is TGCGCCAGCTCGAGACCCGGCGATGAGCAGTTCTTC.

There are a few counts of this clone. This CDR3 is CASSLTGSFTDTQYF. The CDR3 DNA follows: TGTGCCAGCAGCCTGACAGGGAGTTTCACAGATACGCAGTATTTT. The chain links TRBV28 to TRBJ2-3, with 7 nucleotides matching TRBD1. This CDR3 has 15 amino acids. The V and J ends lost 6 bases and 2 bases, in that order; junction bases with no gene match: 8. The germline gives CDR1 MDHEN, CDR2 SYDVKM.

The rearrangement uses TRBV5-1 and TRBJ2-3, with TRBD2 identical over 7 bases. J gave up 4 bases and V 2 bases, and 7 bases lay outside the gene matches. From germline, CDR1 is SGHRS and CDR2 YFSETQ. This CDR3 spans 15 amino acids. In DNA, the CDR3 is TGCGCCAGCAGCTTCGGGACTACGGGGTCAGATACGCAGTATTTT. This translates into CASSFGTTGSDTQYF.

This chain connects TRBV10-3 to TRBJ1-1; TRBD1 agrees at 8 bases. Germline CDR1 ENHRY, CDR2 SYGVKD. The junction had 6 bases not matched to a gene; V was cut back by 4 bases and J by 5 bases. This CDR3 has 14 amino acids. CDR3: CAISVTGGRTEAFF. The CDR3 DNA follows: TGTGCCATCAGTGTCACAGGGGGGAGGACTGAAGCTTTCTTT.

The V call is TRBV9, the J call TRBJ2-5; 9 bases are shared with TRBD1. V lost 0 bases, J lost 5 bases, and 8 bases stayed unmatched. The CDR3 is 16 amino acids. CDR1 and CDR2 from the germline V gene are SGDLS and YYNGEE. The CDR3 coding sequence is TGTGCCAGCAGCGTAGCTCCAGACAGGGGGTCGGAGACCCAGTACTTC. This encodes CASSVAPDRGSETQYF.

Here the CDR3 DNA reads TGTGCCAGCAGTTTGACAGGGTATCGGGAAAACATTCAGTACTTC. Translated, it gives CASSLTGYRENIQYF. The chain combines TRBV27 with TRBJ2-4; 7 positions match TRBD1. This CDR3 comprises 15 residues. Germline CDR1 is MNHEY and CDR2 is SMNVEV (reference sequence). The junction had 7 bases not matched to a gene; V was cut back by 3 bases and J by 5 bases.

The V gene is TRBV5-1, the J gene TRBJ1-2; D ambiguous. Germline CDR1 and CDR2: SGHRS and YFSETQ. V lost 0 bases, J lost 2 bases, and 8 bases lay in between. The CDR3 runs 14 residues. The CDR3, as DNA: TGCGCCAGCAGCTTGGGGCCAACCAACTATGGCTACACCTTC. This sequence encodes CASSLGPTNYGYTF.

This chain connects TRBV11-3 to TRBJ2-1; TRBD1 aligns across 7 bases. With V trimmed by 4 bases and J by 0 bases, 6 bases remained unmatched. The CDR3 is made up of 16 amino acids. Germline CDR1 SGHNT, CDR2 YENEEA. The CDR3 bases are TGTGCCAGCAGCTCCAGCAGGACAGGCTCCTACAATGAGCAGTTCTTC. Its protein product is CASSSSRTGSYNEQFF.

This chain joins TRBV4-3 and TRBJ2-2, with D hard to call. CDR3 size: 14 residues. Between the trimmed V and J ends, which lost 4 bases and 2 bases, there was a span of 8 bases. Germline CDR1 is LGHNA and CDR2 is YSLEER. The CDR3 DNA is TGCGCCAGCAGCCTACACCCCAACACCGGGGAGCTGTTTTTT. It yields the protein CASSLHPNTGELFF.

The chain combines TRBV7-9 with TRBJ2-2, with 8 bases lining up with TRBD2. CDR1 is SEHNR and CDR2 is FQNEAQ in the germline V gene (reference sequence). There are 17 residues in the CDR3. After removal of 3 bases from V and 1 base from J, the junction contained 7 bases not matched to a gene. In DNA, the CDR3 is TGTGCCAGCAGCTTTTTCGGACTAGCTAGGAACACCGGGGAGCTGTTTTTT. It is translated as CASSFFGLARNTGELFF. The full variable domain, in which reference TRBV7-9 and TRBJ2-2 provide the parts outside the CDR3, is DTGVSQNPRHKITKRGQNVTFRCDPISEHNRLYWYRQTLGQGPEFLTYFQNEAQLEKSRLLSDRFSAERPKGSFSTLEIQRTEQGDSAMYLCASSFFGLARNTGELFFGEGSRLTVL.

The CDR3 coding sequence is TGCGCCAGCAGCTTGGGGGGGGGAGAGACCCAGTACTTC. It is translated as CASSLGGGETQYF. The chain carries TRBV5-1 and TRBJ2-5, with TRBD2 matching over 7 bases. CDR3 length: 13 amino acids. V shed 0 bases and J 4 bases; nucleotides not matched to a gene: 0. Germline CDR1 and CDR2: SGHRS and YFSETQ.

This clone is medium-sized (0.01 to 0.1%) in the sample. This chain links TRBV10-3 with TRBJ2-3; 8 bases align to TRBD2. There are 16 residues in the CDR3. In germline, CDR1 is ENHRY, CDR2 SYGVKD. J was trimmed by 0 bases and V by 10 bases; bases with no gene match: 12. The CDR3 region has the DNA TGTGCCACCACAAGAACTGCTAGCGGGAGCACAGATACGCAGTATTTT. This codes for CATTRTASGSTDTQYF.

V gene TRBV13 combines with J gene TRBJ2-7, with TRBD1 identical over 7 bases. V lost 4 bases and J lost 0; bases outside the gene matches: 3. Germline CDR1 reads PRHDT; CDR2 reads FYEKMQ (reference sequence). This CDR3 region has 14 residues. The CDR3 loop is CASSSQGSSYEQYF. CDR3 bases: TGTGCCAGCAGCTCACAGGGGAGCTCCTACGAGCAGTACTTC. Filled out from reference TRBV13 and TRBJ2-7, the complete variable domain reads AAGVIQSPRHLIKEKRETATLKCYPIPRHDTVYWYQQGPGQDPQFLISFYEKMQSDKGSIPDRFSAQQFSDYHSELNMSSLELGDSALYFCASSSQGSSYEQYFGPGTRLTVT.

The CDR3 region has the DNA TGTGCCAGTAGTATAGGCCCCGCCGGGACTAGCGGGAAGACCTACGAGCAGTACTTC. This translates into CASSIGPAGTSGKTYEQYF. This chain connects TRBV19 to TRBJ2-7; 13 positions match TRBD2. V shed 1 base, J shed 2 bases, and the junction held 11 bases outside the gene matches. Germline V gives CDR1 LNHDA, CDR2 SQIVND (reference sequence). This CDR3 comprises 19 residues.

This chain joins TRBV5-4 and TRBJ2-1; 9 bases fit TRBD2. Germline V CDR1 and CDR2: SGHNT, YYREEE (reference sequence). The CDR3 totals 14 residues. The trim removed 2 bases at V and 6 bases at J, leaving 3 bases unmatched. The CDR3 loop reads CASSLSGRSNEQFF. The CDR3 DNA is TGTGCCAGCAGCTTAAGCGGGAGGAGCAATGAGCAGTTCTTC.

The chain joins TRBV5-1 to TRBJ1-5; D remains unclear. CDR1 SGHRS and CDR2 YFSETQ come from the germline V gene. The CDR3 is 13 residues long. Trimming took 0 bases from V and 4 from J, leaving 5 bases between them. The CDR3 sequence: CASSLGPNQPQHF. The DNA for the CDR3 is TGCGCCAGCAGCTTGGGACCTAATCAGCCCCAGCATTTT.

The chain is built from TRBV4-1 and TRBJ2-1; possible D gene TRBD1, 5 bases. The length of the CDR3 is 13 residues. The V gene's germline CDR1 is MGHRA and CDR2 YSYEKL. The ends were cut back, 1 base at V and 7 bases at J, with 8 bases in the middle. In DNA, the CDR3 is TGCGCCAGCAGCCAAGTAGGGGTGAATGAGCAGTTCTTC. Translation gives CASSQVGVNEQFF.

V and J are TRBV2 and TRBJ2-3; TRBD2 is a possible D gene (6 bases). Germline CDR1 SNHLY, CDR2 FYNNEI. The CDR3 is 16 amino acids. V lost 6 bases and J 5 bases, leaving 21 bases between the germline ends. CDR3 in amino acids: CASSRIPAAGLDTQYF. CDR3 sequence (DNA): TGTGCCAGCAGCCGAATACCGGCGGCGGGGTTAGATACGCAGTATTTT.

The rearrangement links TRBV5-1 to TRBJ2-7, with TRBD2 matching over 10 bases. Germline CDR1 reads SGHRS; CDR2 reads YFSETQ. This CDR3 is 15 amino acids long. V lost 0 bases to trimming and J lost 1 base; unmatched junction nucleotides: 1. DNA of the CDR3: TGCGCCAGCAGCTTGGGGACTAGCGGTTCCTACGAGCAGTACTTC. Protein sequence: CASSLGTSGSYEQYF.

V is TRBV19 and J is TRBJ2-7; D might be TRBD2 (5 bases). The CDR3 extends over 13 amino acids. Per germline, CDR1 LNHDA and CDR2 SQIVND (reference sequence). Trimming removed 8 bases at V and 0 bases at J, with 11 bases between. The CDR3 DNA reads TGTGCCAGTTCGAGGGCCCCCTCCTACGAGCAGTACTTC. Protein product: CASSRAPSYEQYF.

The rearrangement links TRBV6-5 to TRBJ2-7; the D is unclear. Germline V gives CDR1 MNHEY, CDR2 SVGAGI. The CDR3 sequence is 13 residues long. V was pared by 10 bases and J by 5 bases, with 18 bases between. CDR3 in DNA: TGTGCCACCCAGAGAGACGAAGTCGACGAGCAGTACTTC. It is translated as CATQRDEVDEQYF.

CDR3 DNA: TGTGCCAGCAGCTTAACTGGCTACGAGCAGTACTTC. Translating it yields CASSLTGYEQYF. The chain links TRBV7-9 to TRBJ2-7; no reliable D call. The CDR3 totals 12 residues. V was cut by 2 bases and J by 3 bases, with 5 bases left in between. The germline CDR1 and CDR2 sequences are SEHNR and FQNEAQ (reference sequence).

The rearrangement links TRBV6-1 to TRBJ1-2; D is uncertain. The length of the CDR3 is 14 residues. Germline loops: CDR1 MNHNS, CDR2 SASEGT. V shed 0 bases and J shed 2 bases, with 7 bases lying between them. DNA of the CDR3: TGTGCCAGCAGTGAAGCAGGGATGAACTATGGCTACACCTTC. It yields the protein CASSEAGMNYGYTF.

The rearrangement uses TRBV30 and TRBJ1-3, with 10 bases fitting TRBD1. After removal of 2 bases from V and 2 bases from J, the junction contained 3 bases not matched to a gene. The germline CDR1 and CDR2 sequences are GTSNPN and SVGIG (reference sequence). CDR3 length: 15 residues. In nucleotides, the CDR3 is TGTGCCTGGAGTATCGACAGGGGGCCTGGAAACACCATATATTTT. Amino acids: CAWSIDRGPGNTIYF. The full variable domain, rest sourced from reference TRBV30 and TRBJ1-3, is SQTIHQWPATLVQPVGSPLSLECTVEGTSNPNLYWYRQAAGRGLQLLFYSVGIGQISSEVPQNLSASRPQDRQFILSSKKLLLSDSGFYLCAWSIDRGPGNTIYFGEGSWLTVV.